The rows below give T cell receptor beta chains drawn from one sample of a study of cytomegalovirus exposure and HLA in healthy donors. Profiled with immunoSEQ multiplex PCR; TCRdb holds only in-frame clones, not every one. The table shows over 110,000 clones, with about 80% occurring only once. Sequencing input: PBMCs. The receptors derive from a woman aged 40-49 years in good health and CMV-seropositive. CDR3s include the opening cysteine and the closing phenylalanine or tryptophan. A D gene is named only where the DNA matches it firmly. Size is stated for part of the rows, as once, few or many counts, or as a class when the clone is expanded.

size	V	D	J	DNA	CDR3
few	TRBV6-1	NA	TRBJ2-5	TGTGCCAGCAGTACCTCAGGGTTCGGCGAGACCCAGTACTTC	CASSTSGFGETQYF
NA	TRBV7-9	NA	TRBJ2-7	TGTGCCAGCAGCTCCCAGACAGGATCTTACGAGCAGTACTTC	CASSSQTGSYEQYF
NA	TRBV5-5	NA	TRBJ2-1	TGTGCCAGCAGCCGCTACTCGAGCTCCTACAATGAGCAGTTCTTC	CASSRYSSSYNEQFF
NA	TRBV7-9	TRBD1	TRBJ1-2	TGTGCCAGCAGACCTGGACAGGGGGCGGGCTATGGCTACACCTTC	CASRPGQGAGYGYTF
NA	TRBV7-9	TRBD2	TRBJ2-5	TGTGCCAGCAGCCCCTGGACTAGCGGGGGATATTACTTC	CASSPWTSGGYYF
NA	TRBV11-3	NA	TRBJ2-1	TGTGCCAGCAGCTTAGGAGTGTGGAGCAATGAGCAGTTCTTC	CASSLGVWSNEQFF
NA	TRBV6-1	NA	TRBJ1-1	TGTGCCAGCAGAGCCTACCGGGCGGGGGGCACTGAAGCTTTCTTT	CASRAYRAGGTEAFF
NA	TRBV10-3	NA	TRBJ2-1	TGTGCCATCAGGGCGACAGACTTCAATGAGCAGTTCTTC	CAIRATDFNEQFF
NA	TRBV27	TRBD2	TRBJ2-1	TGTGCCAGCAGCGCCCTTAGCGGGGGCTACAATGAGCAGTTCTTC	CASSALSGGYNEQFF
NA	TRBV7-6	NA	TRBJ2-7	TGTGCCAGCAGCTTGCGGGACCGGGTCCCGACGTTTTCCTACGAGCAGTACTTC	CASSLRDRVPTFSYEQYF
once	TRBV28	TRBD2	TRBJ2-1	TGTGCCAGCAGTTTATTGGGACTAGAAGGCAATGAGCAGTTCTTC	CASSLLGLEGNEQFF
few	TRBV7-9	NA	TRBJ2-3	TGTGCCAGCAGCTCCCGGACTCAAGATACGCAGTATTTT	CASSSRTQDTQYF
NA	TRBV28	NA	TRBJ1-2	TGTGCCAGCAGTTTTTTGGGGGCAGAGGGTGGCTACACCTTC	CASSFLGAEGGYTF
NA	TRBV27	NA	TRBJ2-3	TGTGCCAGCAGGATGGGAGGTGCGGATACGCAGTATTTT	CASRMGGADTQYF
few	TRBV28	NA	TRBJ1-5	TGTGCCAGCAGTTTCCTCGGGCCCCAGCATTTT	CASSFLGPQHF
NA	TRBV6-1	TRBD1	TRBJ2-1	TGTGCCAGCAGTGAGGGGACAGACGCCCGACAGTTCTTC	CASSEGTDARQFF
NA	TRBV7-9	NA	TRBJ2-7	TGTGCCAGCAGCTTAGGCGAGACAGTTCGCTACGAGCAGTACTTC	CASSLGETVRYEQYF
NA	TRBV9	NA	TRBJ2-5	TGTGCCAGCACCCTAACGAACGGTTTTAAAGAGACCCAGTACTTC	CASTLTNGFKETQYF
NA	TRBV29-1	TRBD1	TRBJ1-2	TGCAGCGTTGACCGGGACAGGGCTGGCTACACCTTC	CSVDRDRAGYTF
NA	TRBV28	NA	TRBJ1-2	TGTGCCAGCAGTTTATCAGGGGCTTATGGCTACACCTTC	CASSLSGAYGYTF
NA	TRBV28	NA	TRBJ1-5	TGTGCCAGCAGTCCTCGGAGTGGTTATAGCAATCAGCCCCAGCATTTT	CASSPRSGYSNQPQHF
few	TRBV18	NA	TRBJ2-5	TGTGCCAGCTCCTCTGACGGGCAAGAGACCCAGTACTTC	CASSSDGQETQYF
NA	TRBV5-1	NA	TRBJ2-7	TGCGCCAGCAGCTTGGGAGTCAGGCTGAACTACGAGCAGTACTTC	CASSLGVRLNYEQYF
NA	TRBV11-3	TRBD2	TRBJ2-1	TGTGCCAGCAGCTTAGATTTTGCCGCGGGAGGACGTGTCGGTGAGCAGTTCTTC	CASSLDFAAGGRVGEQFF
NA	TRBV7-6	NA	TRBJ1-4	TGTGCCAGCAGCAGAATCGGGATTAGTGAAAAACTGTTTTTT	CASSRIGISEKLFF
NA	TRBV5-5	NA	TRBJ1-2	TGTGCCAGCAGCTCACCTCAGACAGCTCCCGGGTATGGCTACACCTTC	CASSSPQTAPGYGYTF
NA	TRBV27	TRBD2	TRBJ2-2	TGTGCCAGCAGTCCCCGGGCGGGAGTCCCCGGGGAGCTGTTTTTT	CASSPRAGVPGELFF
NA	TRBV13	TRBD1	TRBJ2-5	TGTGCCAGCAGCGCTCGACAGGGTACCCAGTACTTC	CASSARQGTQYF
NA	TRBV5-6	TRBD1	TRBJ1-2	TGTGCCAGCAGGGTGGGACAGCCGTTTTCAGACTATGGCTACACCTTC	CASRVGQPFSDYGYTF
once	TRBV7-2	TRBD1	TRBJ1-1	TGTGCCAGCAGCTTAAGGACAGGGAGGTACACTGAAGCTTTCTTT	CASSLRTGRYTEAFF
NA	TRBV9	NA	TRBJ2-5	TGTGCCAGCAGCGTAGCACAAGAGACCCAGTACTTC	CASSVAQETQYF
NA	TRBV2	TRBD1	TRBJ2-3	TGTGCCAGCAGGGACAGGGGCAATACTCTCGGATATACGCAGTATTTT	CASRDRGNTLGYTQYF
NA	TRBV11-3	TRBD1	TRBJ2-7	TGTGCCAGCAGCTCGACAGGGTACGAGCAGTACTTC	CASSSTGYEQYF
NA	TRBV11-2	NA	TRBJ2-7	TGTGCCAGCAGCGAACAGGGCTACGAGCAGTACTTC	CASSEQGYEQYF
NA	TRBV13	NA	TRBJ2-1	TGTGCCAGCAGCCAGAGGAATGAGCAGTTCTTC	CASSQRNEQFF
once	TRBV4-1	TRBD2	TRBJ2-7	TGCGCCAGCAGCAGGACTAGAGACGCCTACGAGCAGTACTTC	CASSRTRDAYEQYF
NA	TRBV21-1	NA	TRBJ2-7	TGTGCCAGCAGCAAAGGATGGATGCCAAATGACAGGGGGGCGATGCAGTACTTC	CASSKGWMPNDRGAMQYF
NA	TRBV10-3	TRBD2	TRBJ2-3	TGTGCCATCAGTGCTAGCGGGAGGGCCGGAGATACGCAGTATTTT	CAISASGRAGDTQYF
once	TRBV7-2	NA	TRBJ2-1	TGTGCCAGCAGCTTACTGACGGGAGAGGTTGAGCAGTTCTTC	CASSLLTGEVEQFF
NA	TRBV5-6	TRBD1	TRBJ1-2	TGTGCCAGCACCTCTGGGGGCGGGCAGGGGGTCTATGGCTACACCTTC	CASTSGGGQGVYGYTF
NA	TRBV6-1	NA	TRBJ2-7	TGTGCCAGCACCTTGCGGGGTCAACAATACTACGAGCAGTACTTC	CASTLRGQQYYEQYF
NA	TRBV29-1	TRBD1	TRBJ2-3	TGCAGCGTTCCGCAGGGGGCTCGGACAGATACGCAGTATTTT	CSVPQGARTDTQYF
NA	TRBV7-3	NA	TRBJ1-5	TGTGCCGGCAGCTTAAGGGGAGGGTCAGAACATACAAGCAATCAGCCCCAGCATTTT	CAGSLRGGSEHTSNQPQHF
NA	TRBV28	NA	TRBJ1-4	TGTGCCAGCTGTAGAGGGGGTCGGGTTAATGAAAAACTGTTTTTT	CASCRGGRVNEKLFF
once	TRBV4-1	NA	TRBJ2-2	TGCGCCAGCAGCCAAGGGTCATTTGGCCAGGCCGGGGAGCTGTTTTTT	CASSQGSFGQAGELFF